A selection of T cell receptor beta chains follows, all from one sample in a study of T cell repertoires in cytomegalovirus infection. Their antigen targets remain unknown. TCRdb reprocessed the reads via MiXCR and lists one record per CDR3 protein. Among approximately 390,000 distinct CDR3 sequences listed, roughly a third were seen once. The specimen was cultured PBMCs, collected from culture after CMV antigen stimulation. Receptors were obtained from a human donor in good health (CMV status not recorded). Some clones in this sample may be carry-over from other donors' samples. The CDR3 runs from the conserved cysteine through the conserved F or W. Each record gives: J gene, V gene, CDR3 protein.

TRBJ2-1	TRBV19	CASSIPGLKFF
TRBJ2-5	TRBV10-3	CAISESGLDQETQYF
TRBJ2-5	TRBV6-5	CASSYDRTGGRLETQYF
TRBJ2-2	TRBV19	CASTSAGAYTGELFF
TRBJ2-1	TRBV12-3/TRBV12-4	CASYRGAHSNEQFF
TRBJ1-2	TRBV10-3	CPITFDRGGYTF
TRBJ2-1	TRBV7-2	CASSPTGNEQFF
TRBJ2-1	TRBV29-1	CSVRHTLNEGEQFF
TRBJ2-3	TRBV9	CASSLYWTSTDTQYF
TRBJ1-4	TRBV24-1	CATSDGQRDNEKLFF